This T cell receptor (beta chain) is from a study of blood T cell repertoires in COVID-19. Study in general: The analysed material was cDNA or gDNA that came from T cells, B-cell-depleted T cells, or PBMCs.

TCRdb keeps only in-frame clones here, not all; method: immunoSEQ multiplex PCR. Of about 58,000 clones in the sample, roughly 90% were seen once. The CDR3 is 14 amino acids. V dropped 5 bases and J dropped 4 bases, with 14 bases sitting between them. CDR1 SGHTA and CDR2 FQGTGA come from the germline V gene. The rearrangement links TRBV7-3 to TRBJ1-1; D perhaps matches TRBD1 (5 bases). This sequence was found in a woman aged 45-59 years with active or convalescent COVID-19. Material: peripheral blood. CDR3 protein: CASSLQGGSTEAFF. DNA of the CDR3: TGTGCCAGCAGCCTCCAGGGAGGGAGCACTGAAGCTTTCTTT.